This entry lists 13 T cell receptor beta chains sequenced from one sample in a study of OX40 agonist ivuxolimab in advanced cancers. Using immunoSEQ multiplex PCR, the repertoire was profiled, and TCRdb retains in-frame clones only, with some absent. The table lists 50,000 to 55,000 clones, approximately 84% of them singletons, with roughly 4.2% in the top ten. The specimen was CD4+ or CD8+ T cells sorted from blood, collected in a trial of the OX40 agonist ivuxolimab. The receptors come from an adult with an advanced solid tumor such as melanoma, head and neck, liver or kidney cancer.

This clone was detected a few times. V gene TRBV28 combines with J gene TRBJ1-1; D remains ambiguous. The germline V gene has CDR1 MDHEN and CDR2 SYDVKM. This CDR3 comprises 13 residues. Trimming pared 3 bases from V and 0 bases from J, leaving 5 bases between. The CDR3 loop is CASSLAMNTEAFF. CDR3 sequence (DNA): TGTGCCAGCAGTTTGGCTATGAACACTGAAGCTTTCTTT. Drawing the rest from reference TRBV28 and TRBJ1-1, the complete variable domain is DVKVTQSSRYLVKRTGEKVFLECVQDMDHENMFWYRQDPGLGLRLIYFSYDVKMKEKGDIPEGYSVSREKKERFSLILESASTNQTSMYLCASSLAMNTEAFFGQGTRLTVV.

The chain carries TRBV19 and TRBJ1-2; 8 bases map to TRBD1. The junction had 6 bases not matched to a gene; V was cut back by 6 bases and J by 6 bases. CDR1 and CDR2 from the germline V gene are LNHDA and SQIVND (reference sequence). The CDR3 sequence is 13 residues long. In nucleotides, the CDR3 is TGTGCCAGTAGAGGACAGGGTAGTCATGGCTACACCTTC. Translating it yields CASRGQGSHGYTF.

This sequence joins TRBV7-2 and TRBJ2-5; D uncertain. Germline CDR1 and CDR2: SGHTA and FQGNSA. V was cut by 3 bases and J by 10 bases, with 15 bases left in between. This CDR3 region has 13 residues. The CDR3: CASSLSTFRDQYF. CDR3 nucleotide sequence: TGTGCCAGCAGCTTGTCCACCTTTAGGGACCAGTACTTC.

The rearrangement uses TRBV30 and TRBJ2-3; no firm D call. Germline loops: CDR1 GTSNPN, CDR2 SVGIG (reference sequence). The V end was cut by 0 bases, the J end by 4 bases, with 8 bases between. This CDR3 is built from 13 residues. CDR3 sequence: CAWSVRRADTQYF. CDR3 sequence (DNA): TGTGCCTGGAGTGTACGACGGGCAGATACGCAGTATTTT.

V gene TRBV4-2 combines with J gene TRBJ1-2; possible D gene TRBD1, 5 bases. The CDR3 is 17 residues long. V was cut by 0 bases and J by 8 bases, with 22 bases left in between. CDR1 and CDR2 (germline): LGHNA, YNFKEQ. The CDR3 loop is CASSQESDRGLAGGYTF. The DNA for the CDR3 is TGTGCCAGCAGCCAAGAATCGGATAGGGGCCTTGCAGGAGGCTACACCTTC.

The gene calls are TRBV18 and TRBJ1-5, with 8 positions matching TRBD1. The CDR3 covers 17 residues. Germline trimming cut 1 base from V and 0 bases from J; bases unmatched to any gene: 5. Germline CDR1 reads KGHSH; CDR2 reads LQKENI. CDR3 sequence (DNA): TGTGCCAGCTCACCACGGAAACAGGGGGATAGCAATCAGCCCCAGCATTTT. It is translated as CASSPRKQGDSNQPQHF.

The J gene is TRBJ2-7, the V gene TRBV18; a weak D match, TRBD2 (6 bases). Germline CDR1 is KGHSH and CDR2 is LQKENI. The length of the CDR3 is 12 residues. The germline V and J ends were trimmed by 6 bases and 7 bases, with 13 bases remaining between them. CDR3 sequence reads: CASSLAVGEQYF. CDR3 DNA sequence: TGTGCCAGCTCGTTAGCGGTGGGGGAGCAGTACTTC.

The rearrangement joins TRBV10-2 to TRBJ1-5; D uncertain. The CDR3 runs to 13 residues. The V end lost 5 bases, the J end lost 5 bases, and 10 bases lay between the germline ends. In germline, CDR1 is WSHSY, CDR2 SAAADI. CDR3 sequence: CASSLGLDQPQHF. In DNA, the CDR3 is TGCGCCAGCAGTCTAGGGTTGGATCAGCCCCAGCATTTT.

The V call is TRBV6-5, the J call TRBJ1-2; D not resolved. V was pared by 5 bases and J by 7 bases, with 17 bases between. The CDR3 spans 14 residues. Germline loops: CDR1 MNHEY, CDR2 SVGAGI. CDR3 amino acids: CASSPASGEAGYTF. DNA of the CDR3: TGTGCCAGCAGTCCTGCTTCGGGAGAGGCTGGCTACACCTTC.

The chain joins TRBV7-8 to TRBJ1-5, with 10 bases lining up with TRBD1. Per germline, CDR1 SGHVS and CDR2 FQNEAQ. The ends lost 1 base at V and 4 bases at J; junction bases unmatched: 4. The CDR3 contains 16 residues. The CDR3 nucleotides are TGTGCCAGCAGCTTAGAGGGACAGGGGTGGAATCAGCCCCAGCATTTT. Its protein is CASSLEGQGWNQPQHF.

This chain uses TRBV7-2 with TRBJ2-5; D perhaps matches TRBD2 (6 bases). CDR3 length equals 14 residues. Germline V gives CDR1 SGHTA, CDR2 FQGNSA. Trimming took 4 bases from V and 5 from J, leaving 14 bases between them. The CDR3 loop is CASSSDWRGETQYF. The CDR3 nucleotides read TGTGCCAGCAGCTCTGACTGGAGGGGCGAGACCCAGTACTTC.

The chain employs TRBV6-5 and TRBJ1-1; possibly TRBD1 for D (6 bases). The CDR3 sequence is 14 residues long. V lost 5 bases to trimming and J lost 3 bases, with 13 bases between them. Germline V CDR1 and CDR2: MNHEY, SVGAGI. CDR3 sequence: CASSNRASHTEAFF. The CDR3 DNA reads TGTGCCAGCAGTAACAGGGCTAGTCACACTGAAGCTTTCTTT.

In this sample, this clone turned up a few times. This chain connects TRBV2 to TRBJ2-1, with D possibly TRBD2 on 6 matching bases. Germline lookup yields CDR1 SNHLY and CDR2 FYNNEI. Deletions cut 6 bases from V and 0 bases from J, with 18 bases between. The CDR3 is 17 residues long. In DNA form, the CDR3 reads TGTGCCAGCAGGGGGGGTTCGAGTAGCGGCTCCTACAATGAGCAGTTCTTC. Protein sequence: CASRGGSSSGSYNEQFF.